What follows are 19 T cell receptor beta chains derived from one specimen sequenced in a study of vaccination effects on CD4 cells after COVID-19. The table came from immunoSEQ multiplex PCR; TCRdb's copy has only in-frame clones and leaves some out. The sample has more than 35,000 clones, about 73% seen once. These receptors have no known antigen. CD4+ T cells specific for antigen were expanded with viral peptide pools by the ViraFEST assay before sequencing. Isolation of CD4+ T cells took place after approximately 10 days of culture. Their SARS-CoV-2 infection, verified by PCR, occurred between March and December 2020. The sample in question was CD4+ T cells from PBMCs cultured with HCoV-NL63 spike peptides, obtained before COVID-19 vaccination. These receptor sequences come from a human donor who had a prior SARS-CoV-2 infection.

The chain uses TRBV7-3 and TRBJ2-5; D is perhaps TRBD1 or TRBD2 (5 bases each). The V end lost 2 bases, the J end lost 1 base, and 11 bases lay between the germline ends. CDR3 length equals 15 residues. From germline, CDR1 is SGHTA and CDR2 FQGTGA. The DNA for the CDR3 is TGTGCCAGCAGCTTACGTGGGACGATCCAAGAGACCCAGTACTTC. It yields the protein CASSLRGTIQETQYF.

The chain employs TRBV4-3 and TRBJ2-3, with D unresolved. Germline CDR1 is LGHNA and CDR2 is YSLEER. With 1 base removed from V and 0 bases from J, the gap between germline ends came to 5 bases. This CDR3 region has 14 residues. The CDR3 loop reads CASSQADSTDTQYF. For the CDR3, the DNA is TGCGCCAGCAGCCAAGCAGACAGCACAGATACGCAGTATTTT.

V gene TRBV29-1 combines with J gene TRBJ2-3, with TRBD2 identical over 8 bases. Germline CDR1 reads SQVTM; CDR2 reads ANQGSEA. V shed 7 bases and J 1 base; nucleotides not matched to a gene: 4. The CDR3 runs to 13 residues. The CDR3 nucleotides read TGCAGCGGGGATAGCGGGGGCACAGATACGCAGTATTTT. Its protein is CSGDSGGTDTQYF.

In nucleotides, the CDR3 is TGCGCCAGCAGCCCCGGTCGGGTTAATGAAAAACTGTTTTTT. This encodes CASSPGRVNEKLFF. V gene TRBV5-1 combines with J gene TRBJ1-4; D is unclear. Germline lookup yields CDR1 SGHRS and CDR2 YFSETQ. V was trimmed by 4 bases and J by 4 bases, leaving 11 bases between them. CDR3 length equals 14 residues.

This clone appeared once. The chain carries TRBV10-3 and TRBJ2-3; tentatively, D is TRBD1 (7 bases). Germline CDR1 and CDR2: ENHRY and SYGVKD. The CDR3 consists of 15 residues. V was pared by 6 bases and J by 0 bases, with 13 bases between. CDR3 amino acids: CAIRPGGGSTDTQYF. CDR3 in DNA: TGTGCCATCAGACCAGGGGGAGGAAGCACAGATACGCAGTATTTT.

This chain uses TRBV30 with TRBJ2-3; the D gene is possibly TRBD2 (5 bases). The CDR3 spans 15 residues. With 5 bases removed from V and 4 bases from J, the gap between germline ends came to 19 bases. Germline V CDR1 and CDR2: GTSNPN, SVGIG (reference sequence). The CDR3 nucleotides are TGTGCCTGGGGTGGGATCCGGGCCGGGGCAGATACGCAGTATTTT. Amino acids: CAWGGIRAGADTQYF.

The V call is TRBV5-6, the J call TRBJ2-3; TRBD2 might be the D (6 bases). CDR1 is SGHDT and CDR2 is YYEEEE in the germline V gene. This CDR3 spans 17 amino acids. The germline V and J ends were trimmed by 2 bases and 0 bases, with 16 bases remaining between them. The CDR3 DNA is TGTGCCAGCAGCTTTTGGGGGGTAGGCTCCAGCACAGATACGCAGTATTTT. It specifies CASSFWGVGSSTDTQYF.

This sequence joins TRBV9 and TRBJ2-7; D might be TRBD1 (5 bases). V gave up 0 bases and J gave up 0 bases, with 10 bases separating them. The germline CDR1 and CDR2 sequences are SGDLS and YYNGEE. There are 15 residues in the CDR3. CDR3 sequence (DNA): TGTGCCAGCAGCGTAGGGTCCAGGGACTCCTACGAGCAGTACTTC. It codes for CASSVGSRDSYEQYF.

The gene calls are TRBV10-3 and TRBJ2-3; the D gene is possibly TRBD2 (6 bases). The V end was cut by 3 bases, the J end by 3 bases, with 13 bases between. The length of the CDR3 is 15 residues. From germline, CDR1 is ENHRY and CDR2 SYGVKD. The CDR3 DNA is TGTGCCATCAGTGACCCCCAGGGAGGAACAGATACGCAGTATTTT. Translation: CAISDPQGGTDTQYF.

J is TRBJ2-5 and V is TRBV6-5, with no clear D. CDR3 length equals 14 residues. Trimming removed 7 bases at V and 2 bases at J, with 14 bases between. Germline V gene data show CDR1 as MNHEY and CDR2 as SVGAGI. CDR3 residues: CASISYAGQETQYF. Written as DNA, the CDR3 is TGTGCCAGCATCTCCTACGCCGGGCAAGAGACCCAGTACTTC.

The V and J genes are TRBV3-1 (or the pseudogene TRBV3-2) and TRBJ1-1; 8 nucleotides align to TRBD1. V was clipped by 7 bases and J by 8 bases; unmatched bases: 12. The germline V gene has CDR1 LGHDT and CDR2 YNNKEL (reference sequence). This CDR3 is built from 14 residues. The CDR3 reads CASNLWQGASEAFF. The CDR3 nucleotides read TGTGCCAGCAACCTCTGGCAGGGGGCGTCGGAAGCTTTCTTT.

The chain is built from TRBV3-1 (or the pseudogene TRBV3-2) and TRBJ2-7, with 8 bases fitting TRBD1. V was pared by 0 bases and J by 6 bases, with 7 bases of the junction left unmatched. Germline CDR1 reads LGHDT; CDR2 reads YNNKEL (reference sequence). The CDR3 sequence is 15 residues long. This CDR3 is CASSQEGTGRSEQYF. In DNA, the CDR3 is TGTGCCAGCAGCCAAGAAGGGACAGGACGTAGCGAGCAGTACTTC.

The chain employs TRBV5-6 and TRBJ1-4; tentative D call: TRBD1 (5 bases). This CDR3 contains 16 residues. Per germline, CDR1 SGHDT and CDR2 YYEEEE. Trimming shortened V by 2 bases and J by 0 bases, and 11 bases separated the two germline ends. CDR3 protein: CASSFLTTATNEKLFF. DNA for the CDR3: TGTGCCAGCAGCTTTCTGACGACAGCAACTAATGAAAAACTGTTTTTT.

CDR3: CASSPLTPGLAGVPYEQYF. The CDR3 coding sequence is TGTGCCAGCTCACCATTGACTCCCGGACTAGCGGGAGTCCCCTACGAGCAGTACTTC. The chain uses TRBV18 and TRBJ2-7; TRBD2 aligns across 13 bases. Unmatched junction bases numbered 12, after V lost 2 bases and J lost 2 bases. Germline V lookup: CDR1 KGHSH, CDR2 LQKENI. The CDR3 totals 19 residues.

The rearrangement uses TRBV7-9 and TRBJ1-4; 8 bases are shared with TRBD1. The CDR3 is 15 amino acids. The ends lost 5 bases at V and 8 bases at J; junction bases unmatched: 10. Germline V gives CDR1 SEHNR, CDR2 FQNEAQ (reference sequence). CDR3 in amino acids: CASSLFRTGQEKLFF. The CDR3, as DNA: TGTGCCAGCAGCCTCTTTAGGACAGGGCAGGAAAAACTGTTTTTT.

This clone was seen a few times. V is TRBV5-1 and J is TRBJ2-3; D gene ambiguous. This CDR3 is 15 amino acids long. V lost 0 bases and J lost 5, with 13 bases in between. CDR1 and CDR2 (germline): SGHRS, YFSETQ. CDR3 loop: CASSLDTARVDTQYF. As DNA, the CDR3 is TGCGCCAGCAGCTTGGATACCGCCCGAGTAGATACGCAGTATTTT.

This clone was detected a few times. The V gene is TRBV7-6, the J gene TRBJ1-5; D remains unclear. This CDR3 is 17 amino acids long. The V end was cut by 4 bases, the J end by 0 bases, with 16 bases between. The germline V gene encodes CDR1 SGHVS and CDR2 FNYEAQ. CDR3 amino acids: CASSSGPTLNSNQPQHF. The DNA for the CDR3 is TGTGCCAGCAGCTCAGGACCGACACTGAATAGCAATCAGCCCCAGCATTTT.

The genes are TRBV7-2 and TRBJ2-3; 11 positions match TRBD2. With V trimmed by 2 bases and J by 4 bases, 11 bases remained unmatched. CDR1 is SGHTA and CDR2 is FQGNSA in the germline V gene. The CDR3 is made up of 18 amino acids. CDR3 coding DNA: TGTGCCAGCAGCTTATCTGTTAGTAGCGGGGGGGCCCCAGATACGCAGTATTTT. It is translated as CASSLSVSSGGAPDTQYF.

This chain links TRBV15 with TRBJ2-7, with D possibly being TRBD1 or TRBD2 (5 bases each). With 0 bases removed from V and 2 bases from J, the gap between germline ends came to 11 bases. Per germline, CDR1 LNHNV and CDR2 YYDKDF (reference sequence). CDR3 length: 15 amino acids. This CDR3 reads CATSREGTGAYEQYF. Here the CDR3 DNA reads TGTGCCACCAGCAGAGAGGGGACCGGTGCCTACGAGCAGTACTTC.